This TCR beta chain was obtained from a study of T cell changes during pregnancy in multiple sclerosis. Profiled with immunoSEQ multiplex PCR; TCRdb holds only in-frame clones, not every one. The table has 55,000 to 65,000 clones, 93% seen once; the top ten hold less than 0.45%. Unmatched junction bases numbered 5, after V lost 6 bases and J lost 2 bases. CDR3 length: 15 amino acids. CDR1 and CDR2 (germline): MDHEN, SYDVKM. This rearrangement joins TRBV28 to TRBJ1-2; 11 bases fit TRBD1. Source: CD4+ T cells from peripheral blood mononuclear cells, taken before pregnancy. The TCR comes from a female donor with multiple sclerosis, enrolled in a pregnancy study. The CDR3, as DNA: TGTGCCAGCAGATTCGGGACAGGGGGGAACTATGGCTACACCTTC. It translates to CASRFGTGGNYGYTF.